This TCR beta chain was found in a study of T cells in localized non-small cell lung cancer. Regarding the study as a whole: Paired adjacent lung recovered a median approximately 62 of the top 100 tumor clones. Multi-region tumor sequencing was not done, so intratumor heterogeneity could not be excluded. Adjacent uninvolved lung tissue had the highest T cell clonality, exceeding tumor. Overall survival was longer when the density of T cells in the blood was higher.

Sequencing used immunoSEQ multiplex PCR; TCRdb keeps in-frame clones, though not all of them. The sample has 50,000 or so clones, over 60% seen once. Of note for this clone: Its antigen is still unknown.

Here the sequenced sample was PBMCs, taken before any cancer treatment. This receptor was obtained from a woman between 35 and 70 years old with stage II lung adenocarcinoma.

DNA of the CDR3: TGTGCCAGCAAAGGAGGGAAGCTCTCCTACGAGCAGTACTTC. This codes for CASKGGKLSYEQYF. This chain joins TRBV6-1 and TRBJ2-7; weak D call: TRBD2 (6 bases). This CDR3 comprises 14 residues. The V gene lost 7 bases and the J gene lost 0 bases, with 13 bases spanning the gap. Germline assignment: CDR1 MNHNS and CDR2 SASEGT.